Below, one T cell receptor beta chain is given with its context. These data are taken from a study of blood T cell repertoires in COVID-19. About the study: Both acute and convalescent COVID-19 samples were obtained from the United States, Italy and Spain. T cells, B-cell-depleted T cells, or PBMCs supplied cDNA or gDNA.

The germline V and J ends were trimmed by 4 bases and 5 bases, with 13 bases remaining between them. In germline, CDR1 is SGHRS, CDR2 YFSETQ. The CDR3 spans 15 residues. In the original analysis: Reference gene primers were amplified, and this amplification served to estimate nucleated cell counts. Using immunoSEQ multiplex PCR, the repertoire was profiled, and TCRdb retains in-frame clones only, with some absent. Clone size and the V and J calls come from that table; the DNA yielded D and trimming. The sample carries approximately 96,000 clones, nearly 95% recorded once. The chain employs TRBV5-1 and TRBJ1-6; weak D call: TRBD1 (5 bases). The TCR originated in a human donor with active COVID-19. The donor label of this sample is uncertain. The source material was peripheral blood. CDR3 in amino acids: CASSPMGPNNSPLHF. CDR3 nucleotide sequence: TGCGCCAGCAGCCCGATGGGGCCGAATAATTCACCCCTCCACTTT.